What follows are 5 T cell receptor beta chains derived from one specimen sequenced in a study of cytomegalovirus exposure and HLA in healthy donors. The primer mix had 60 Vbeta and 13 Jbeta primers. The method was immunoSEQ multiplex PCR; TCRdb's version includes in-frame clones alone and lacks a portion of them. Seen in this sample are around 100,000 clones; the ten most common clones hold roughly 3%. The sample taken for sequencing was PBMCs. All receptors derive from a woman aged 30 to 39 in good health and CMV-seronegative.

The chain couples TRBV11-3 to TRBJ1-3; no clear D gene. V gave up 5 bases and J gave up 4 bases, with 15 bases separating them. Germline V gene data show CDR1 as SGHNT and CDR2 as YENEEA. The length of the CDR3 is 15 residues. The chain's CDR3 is CASSPGWPYGNTIYF. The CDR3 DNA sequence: TGTGCCAGCAGCCCGGGTTGGCCCTACGGAAACACCATATATTTT.

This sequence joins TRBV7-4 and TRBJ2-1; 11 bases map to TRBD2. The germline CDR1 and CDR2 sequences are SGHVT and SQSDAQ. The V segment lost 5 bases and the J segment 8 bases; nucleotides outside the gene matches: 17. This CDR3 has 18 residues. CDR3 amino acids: CASSPDPPLAGACDEQFF. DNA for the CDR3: TGTGCCAGCAGCCCCGACCCCCCACTAGCGGGAGCCTGCGATGAGCAGTTCTTC.

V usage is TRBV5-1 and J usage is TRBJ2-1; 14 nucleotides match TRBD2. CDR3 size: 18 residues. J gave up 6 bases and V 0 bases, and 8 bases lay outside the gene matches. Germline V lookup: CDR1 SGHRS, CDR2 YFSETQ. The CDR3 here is CASSLAGTSGSFFNEQFF. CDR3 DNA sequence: TGCGCCAGCAGCTTGGCCGGGACTAGCGGGAGTTTTTTCAATGAGCAGTTCTTC.

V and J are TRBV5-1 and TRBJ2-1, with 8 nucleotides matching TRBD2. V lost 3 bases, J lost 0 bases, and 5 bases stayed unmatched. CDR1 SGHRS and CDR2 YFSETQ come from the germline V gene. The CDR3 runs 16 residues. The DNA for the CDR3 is TGCGCCAGCAGCTCCCCCGGGACTAGCTCCTACAATGAGCAGTTCTTC. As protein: CASSSPGTSSYNEQFF.

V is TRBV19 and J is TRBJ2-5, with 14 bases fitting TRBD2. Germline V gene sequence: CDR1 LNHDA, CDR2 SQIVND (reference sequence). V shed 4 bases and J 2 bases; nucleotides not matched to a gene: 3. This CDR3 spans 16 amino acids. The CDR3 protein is CASSTGLAGGQETQYF. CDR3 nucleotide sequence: TGTGCCAGTAGTACAGGACTAGCGGGGGGTCAAGAGACCCAGTACTTC.